This T cell receptor beta chain was recorded in a study of blood T cell repertoires in COVID-19. About the study: There were acute and convalescent COVID-19 samples, and they came from the United States, Italy and Spain. T cells, B-cell-depleted T cells, or PBMCs supplied cDNA or gDNA.

This CDR3 spans 16 amino acids. Trimming removed 0 bases from V and 5 bases from J, with 14 bases in between. Germline V gene sequence: CDR1 ENHRY, CDR2 SYGVKD. This clone turned up a few times. In the original processing: Amplification of reference gene primers was used by the study to estimate nucleated cell counts. Here immunoSEQ multiplex PCR was the method, and the copy in TCRdb shows in-frame clones only, minus some. That table supplies the V and J calls and clone size; D and trimming were determined from the DNA. The sample includes tens of thousands of clones, around 78% of them seen just once.

The clonotype originates from a human donor in a cohort sampled during active COVID-19. What was sequenced was peripheral blood. The chain links TRBV10-3 to TRBJ1-5, with D possibly being TRBD1 (5 bases). The CDR3 DNA reads TGTGCCATCAGTGAGTCACGGCAGGGTGAAGATCAGCCCCAGCATTTT. This gives the protein CAISESRQGEDQPQHF.